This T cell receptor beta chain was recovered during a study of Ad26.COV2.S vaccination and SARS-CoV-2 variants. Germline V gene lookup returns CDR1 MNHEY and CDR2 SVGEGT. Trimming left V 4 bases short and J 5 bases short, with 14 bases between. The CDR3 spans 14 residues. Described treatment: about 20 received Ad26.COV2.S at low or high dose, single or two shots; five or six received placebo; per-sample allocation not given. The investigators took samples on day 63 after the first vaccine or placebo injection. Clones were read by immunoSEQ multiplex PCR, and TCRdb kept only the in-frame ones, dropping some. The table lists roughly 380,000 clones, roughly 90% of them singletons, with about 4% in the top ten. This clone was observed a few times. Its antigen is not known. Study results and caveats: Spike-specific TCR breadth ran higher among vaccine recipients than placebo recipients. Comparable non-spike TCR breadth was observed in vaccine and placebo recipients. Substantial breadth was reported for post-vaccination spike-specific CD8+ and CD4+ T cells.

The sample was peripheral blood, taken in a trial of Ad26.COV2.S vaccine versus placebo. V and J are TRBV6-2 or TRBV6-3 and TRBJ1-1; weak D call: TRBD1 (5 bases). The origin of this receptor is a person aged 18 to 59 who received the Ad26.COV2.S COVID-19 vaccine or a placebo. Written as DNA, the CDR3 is TGTGCCAGCAGTTGGGTCCTTGAGGGGACTGAAGCTTTCTTT. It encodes CASSWVLEGTEAFF.